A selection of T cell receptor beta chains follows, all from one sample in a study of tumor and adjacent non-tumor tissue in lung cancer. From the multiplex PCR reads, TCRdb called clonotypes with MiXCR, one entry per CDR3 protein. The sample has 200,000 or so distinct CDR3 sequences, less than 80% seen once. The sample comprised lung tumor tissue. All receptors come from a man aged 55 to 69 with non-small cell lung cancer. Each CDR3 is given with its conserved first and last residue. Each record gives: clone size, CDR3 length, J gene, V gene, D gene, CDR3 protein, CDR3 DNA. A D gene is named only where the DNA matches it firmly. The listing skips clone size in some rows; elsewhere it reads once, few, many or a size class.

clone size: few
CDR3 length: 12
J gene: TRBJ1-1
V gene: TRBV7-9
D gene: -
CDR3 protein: CASSYGDLEAFF
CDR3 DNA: TGTGCCAGCAGTTACGGGGACCTTGAAGCTTTCTTT

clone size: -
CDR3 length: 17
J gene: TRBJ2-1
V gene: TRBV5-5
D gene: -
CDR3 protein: CASSFRVSLAFYNEQFF
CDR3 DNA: TGTGCCAGCAGCTTTCGAGTCTCCTTAGCTTTCTACAATGAGCAGTTCTTC

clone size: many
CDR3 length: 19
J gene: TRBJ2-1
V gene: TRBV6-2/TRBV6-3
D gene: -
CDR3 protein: CASSYSRMYLDSQYNEQFF
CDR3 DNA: TGTGCCAGCAGTTACTCGAGAATGTATCTGGACTCGCAATACAATGAGCAGTTCTTC

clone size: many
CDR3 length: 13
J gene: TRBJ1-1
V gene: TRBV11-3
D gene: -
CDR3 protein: CASSRLGAGEAFF
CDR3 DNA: TGTGCCAGCAGCCGGTTGGGGGCAGGTGAAGCTTTCTTT

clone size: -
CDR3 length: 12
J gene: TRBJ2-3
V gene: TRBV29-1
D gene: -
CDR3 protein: CSVVDLRDTQYF
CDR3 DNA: TGCAGCGTCGTAGATTTACGAGATACGCAGTATTTT

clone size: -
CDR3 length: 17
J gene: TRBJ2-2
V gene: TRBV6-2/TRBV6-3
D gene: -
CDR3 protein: CASFATSTFMKTGELFF
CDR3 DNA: TGTGCCAGCTTCGCGACATCTACATTCATGAAGACCGGGGAGCTGTTCTTT

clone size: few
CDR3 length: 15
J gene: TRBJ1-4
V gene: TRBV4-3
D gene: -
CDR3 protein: CASSPTEGSNEKLFF
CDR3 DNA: TGCGCCAGCAGCCCAACGGAGGGAAGCAATGAAAAACTGTTTTTT

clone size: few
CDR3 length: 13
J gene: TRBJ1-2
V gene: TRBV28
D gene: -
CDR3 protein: CASSFGQNYGYTF
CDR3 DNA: TGTGCCAGCAGTTTCGGACAGAACTATGGCTACACCTTC

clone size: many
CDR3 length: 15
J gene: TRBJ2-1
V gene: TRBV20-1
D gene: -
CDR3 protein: CSIRSEFSSYSEQFF
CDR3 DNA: TGCAGTATAAGATCAGAGTTCAGCTCCTACAGTGAGCAGTTCTTC

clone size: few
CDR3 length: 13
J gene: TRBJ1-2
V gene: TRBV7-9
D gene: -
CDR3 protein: CASSPKTNYGYTF
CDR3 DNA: TGTGCCAGCAGTCCGAAGACTAACTATGGCTACACCTTC

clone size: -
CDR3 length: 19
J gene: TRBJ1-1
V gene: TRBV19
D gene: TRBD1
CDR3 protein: CASSPRGARTTGRRTEAFF
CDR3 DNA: TGTGCCAGTAGTCCCCGGGGGGCCCGCACGACAGGGAGACGAACTGAAGCTTTCTTT

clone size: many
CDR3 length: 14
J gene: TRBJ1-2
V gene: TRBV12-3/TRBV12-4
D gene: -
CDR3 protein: CASSLQGLTYGYTF
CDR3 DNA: TGTGCCAGCAGTTTGCAGGGACTTACCTATGGCTACACCTTC

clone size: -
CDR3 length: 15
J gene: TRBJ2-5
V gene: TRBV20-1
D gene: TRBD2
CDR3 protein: CSALSSGGSWETQYF
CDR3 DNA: TGTAGTGCACTGTCTAGCGGGGGTTCATGGGAGACCCAGTACTTC

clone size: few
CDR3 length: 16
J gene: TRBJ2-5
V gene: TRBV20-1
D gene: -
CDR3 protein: CSARETLRTPNEAQYF
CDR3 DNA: TGCAGTGCTAGAGAGACCCTCCGGACCCCGAATGAGGCCCAGTACTTC

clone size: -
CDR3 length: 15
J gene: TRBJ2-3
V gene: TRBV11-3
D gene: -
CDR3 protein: CASSPGRIGTDAQYF
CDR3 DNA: TGTGCCAGCAGCCCGGGACGGATCGGCACAGATGCGCAGTATTTT

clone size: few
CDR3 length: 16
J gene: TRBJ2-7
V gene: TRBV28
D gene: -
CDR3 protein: CASSTAQSLSSYEQYF
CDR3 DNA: TGTGCCAGCAGTACCGCCCAAAGTTTGAGCTCCTACGAGCAGTACTTC

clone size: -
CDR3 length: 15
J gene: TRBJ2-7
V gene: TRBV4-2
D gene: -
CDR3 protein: CASSQGQGLGYEQCF
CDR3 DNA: TGTGCCAGCAGCCAAGGGCAGGGGTTGGGATACGAGCAGTGTTTC

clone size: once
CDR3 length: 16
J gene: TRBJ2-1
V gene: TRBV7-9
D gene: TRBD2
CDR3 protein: CVSSPTSGSGKNKQFF
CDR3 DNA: TGTGTCAGCAGCCCGACCAGCGGGAGCGGAAAGAATAAGCAGTTCTTC

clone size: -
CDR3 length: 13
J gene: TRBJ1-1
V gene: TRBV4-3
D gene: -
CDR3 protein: CASGSGSNTEAFF
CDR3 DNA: TGCGCCAGCGGTTCAGGATCGAACACTGAAGCTTTCTTT

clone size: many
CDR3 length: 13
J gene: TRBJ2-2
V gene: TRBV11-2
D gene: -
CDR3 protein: CASSLVYTGELFF
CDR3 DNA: TGTGCCAGCAGCTTAGTTTACACCGGGGAGCTGTTTTTT

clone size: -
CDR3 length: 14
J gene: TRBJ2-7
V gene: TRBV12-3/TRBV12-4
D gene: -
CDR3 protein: CVSRGAAGGYEQYF
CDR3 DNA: TGTGTCAGCAGGGGGGCGGCAGGGGGCTACGAGCAGTACTTC

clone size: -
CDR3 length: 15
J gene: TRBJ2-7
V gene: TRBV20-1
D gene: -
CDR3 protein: CNAEGGTGGLREQYF
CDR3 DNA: TGCAATGCTGAGGGAGGGACAGGCGGACTACGGGAGCAGTACTTC

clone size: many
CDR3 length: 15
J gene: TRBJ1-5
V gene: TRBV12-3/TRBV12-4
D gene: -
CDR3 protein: CASSLVQGRGQPQHF
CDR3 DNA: TGTGCCAGCAGTTTGGTACAGGGTCGGGGTCAGCCCCAGCATTTT

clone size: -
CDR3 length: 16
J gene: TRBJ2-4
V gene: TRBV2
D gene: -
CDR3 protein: CASSTQGARAKNIQYF
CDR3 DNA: TGTGCCAGCAGTACACAGGGAGCGCGGGCCAAAAACATTCAGTACTTC

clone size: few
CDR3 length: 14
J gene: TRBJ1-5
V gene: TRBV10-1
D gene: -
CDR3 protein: CASSEQGLNQPQHF
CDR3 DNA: TGCGCCAGCAGTGAACAGGGACTCAATCAGCCCCAGCATTTT

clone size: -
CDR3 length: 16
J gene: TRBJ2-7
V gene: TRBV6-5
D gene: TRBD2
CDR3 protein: CANSYTSGLAGYEQYF
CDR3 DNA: TGTGCCAACAGTTACACCTCGGGACTAGCGGGCTACGAGCAGTACTTC

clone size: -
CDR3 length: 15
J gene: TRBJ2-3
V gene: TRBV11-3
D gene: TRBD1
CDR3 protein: CAISFRQGLTDRQYF
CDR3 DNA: TGTGCCATCAGCTTTAGACAGGGTTTGACAGATAGGCAGTATTTT

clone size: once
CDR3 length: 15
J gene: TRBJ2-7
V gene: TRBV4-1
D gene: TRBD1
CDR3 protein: CASSTGQGPPYEQYF
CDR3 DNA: TGCGCCAGCAGCACGGGACAGGGTCCGCCCTACGAGCAGTACTTC

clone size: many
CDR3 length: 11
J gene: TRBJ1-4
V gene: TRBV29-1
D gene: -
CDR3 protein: CSVGFDEKLFF
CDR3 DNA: TGCAGCGTTGGATTCGATGAAAAACTGTTTTTT

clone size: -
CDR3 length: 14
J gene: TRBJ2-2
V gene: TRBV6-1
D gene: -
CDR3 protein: CASSEVQPTGERFF
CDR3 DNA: TGTGCCAGTAGTGAAGTTCAGCCCACCGGGGAGCGGTTTTTT